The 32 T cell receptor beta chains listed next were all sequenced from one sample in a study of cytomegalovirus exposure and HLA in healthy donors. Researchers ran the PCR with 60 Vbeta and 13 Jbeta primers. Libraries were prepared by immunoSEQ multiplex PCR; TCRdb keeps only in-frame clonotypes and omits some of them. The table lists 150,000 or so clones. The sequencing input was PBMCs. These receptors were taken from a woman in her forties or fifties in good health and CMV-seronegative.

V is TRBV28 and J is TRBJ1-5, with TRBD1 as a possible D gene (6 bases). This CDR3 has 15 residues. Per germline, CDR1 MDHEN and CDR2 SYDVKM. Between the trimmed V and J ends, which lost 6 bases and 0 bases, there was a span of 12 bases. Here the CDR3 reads CASRPGDYSNQPQHF. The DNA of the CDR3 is TGTGCCAGCAGGCCAGGGGATTATAGCAATCAGCCCCAGCATTTT.

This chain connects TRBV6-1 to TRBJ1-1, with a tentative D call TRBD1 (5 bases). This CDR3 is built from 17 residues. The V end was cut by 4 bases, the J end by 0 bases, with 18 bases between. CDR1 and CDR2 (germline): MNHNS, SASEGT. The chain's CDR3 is CASSGGGLVKVNTEAFF. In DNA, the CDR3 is TGTGCCAGCAGTGGGGGGGGACTCGTGAAGGTGAACACTGAAGCTTTCTTT.

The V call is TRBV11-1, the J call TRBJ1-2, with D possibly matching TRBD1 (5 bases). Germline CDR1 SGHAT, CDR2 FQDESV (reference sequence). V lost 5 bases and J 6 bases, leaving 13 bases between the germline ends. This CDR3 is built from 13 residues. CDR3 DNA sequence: TGTGCCAGCAGCCGGAGATGGGGCGATGGCTACACCTTC. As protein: CASSRRWGDGYTF.

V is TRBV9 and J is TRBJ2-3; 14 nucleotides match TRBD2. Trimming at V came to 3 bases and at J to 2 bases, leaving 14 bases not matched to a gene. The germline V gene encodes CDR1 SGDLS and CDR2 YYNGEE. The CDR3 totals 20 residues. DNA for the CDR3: TGTGCCAGCAGCGGAGGGGCCGGGACTAGCGGGGGAACCCCCACAGATACGCAGTATTTT. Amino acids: CASSGGAGTSGGTPTDTQYF.

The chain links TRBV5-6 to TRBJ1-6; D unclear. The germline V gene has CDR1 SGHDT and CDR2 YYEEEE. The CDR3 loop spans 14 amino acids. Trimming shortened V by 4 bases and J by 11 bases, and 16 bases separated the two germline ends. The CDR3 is CASSVAHSYAPLHF. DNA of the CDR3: TGTGCCAGCAGCGTGGCCCATAGTTATGCACCCCTCCACTTT.

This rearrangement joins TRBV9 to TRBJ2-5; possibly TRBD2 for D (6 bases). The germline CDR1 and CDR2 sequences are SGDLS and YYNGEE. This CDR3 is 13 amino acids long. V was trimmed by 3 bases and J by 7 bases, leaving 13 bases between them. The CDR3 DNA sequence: TGTGCCAGCAGCGAGGGACTGAAAGGGACCCAGTACTTC. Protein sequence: CASSEGLKGTQYF.

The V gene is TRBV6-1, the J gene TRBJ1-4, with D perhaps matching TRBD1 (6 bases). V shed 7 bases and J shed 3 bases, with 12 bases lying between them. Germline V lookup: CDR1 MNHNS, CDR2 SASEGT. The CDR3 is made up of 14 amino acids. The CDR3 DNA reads TGTGCCAGCACGCAGGGGCGGGCTAATGAAAAACTGTTTTTT. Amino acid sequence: CASTQGRANEKLFF.

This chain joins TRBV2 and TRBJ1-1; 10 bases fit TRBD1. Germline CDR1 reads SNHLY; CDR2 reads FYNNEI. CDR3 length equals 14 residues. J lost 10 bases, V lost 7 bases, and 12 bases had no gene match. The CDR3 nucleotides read TGTGCCAGCACTAGGGACAGGGGCGCGGAAGTAGCTTTCTTT. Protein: CASTRDRGAEVAFF.

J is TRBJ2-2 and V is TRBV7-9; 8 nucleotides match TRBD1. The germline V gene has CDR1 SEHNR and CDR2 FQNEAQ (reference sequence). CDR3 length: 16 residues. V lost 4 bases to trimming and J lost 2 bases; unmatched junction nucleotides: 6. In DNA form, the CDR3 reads TGTGCCAGCAGCTCCTGGACAGGGAGAAACACCGGGGAGCTGTTTTTT. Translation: CASSSWTGRNTGELFF.

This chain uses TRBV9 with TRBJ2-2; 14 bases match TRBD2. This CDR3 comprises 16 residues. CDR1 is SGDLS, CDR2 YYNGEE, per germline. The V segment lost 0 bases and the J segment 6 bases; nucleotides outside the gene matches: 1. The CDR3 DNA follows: TGTGCCAGCAGCGTAGGACTAGCGGGGGGGCCCGGGGAGCTGTTTTTT. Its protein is CASSVGLAGGPGELFF.

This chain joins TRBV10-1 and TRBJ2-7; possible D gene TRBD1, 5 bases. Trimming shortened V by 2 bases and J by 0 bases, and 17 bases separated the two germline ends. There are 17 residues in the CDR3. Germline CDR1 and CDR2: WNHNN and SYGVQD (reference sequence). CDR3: CASSEATQDFPSYEQYF. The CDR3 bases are TGCGCCAGCAGTGAGGCAACACAGGATTTCCCCTCCTACGAGCAGTACTTC.

The CDR3, as DNA: TGTGCCTGGAGTGTCCCGGGACAGGGTCGGCCCGGGGAGCTGTTTTTT. Its protein product is CAWSVPGQGRPGELFF. The J gene is TRBJ2-2, the V gene TRBV30, with 9 bases aligning to TRBD1. CDR3 length equals 16 residues. J was trimmed by 6 bases and V by 0 bases; bases with no gene match: 8. Germline-derived CDR1 and CDR2 are GTSNPN and SVGIG (reference sequence).

DNA of the CDR3: TGTGCCAGTAGGACAGATAATTCACCCCTCCACTTT. Its protein is CASRTDNSPLHF. The genes are TRBV19 and TRBJ1-6; D is possibly TRBD1 (5 bases). V lost 6 bases and J 5 bases, leaving 5 bases between the germline ends. This CDR3 region has 12 residues. CDR1 and CDR2 (germline): LNHDA, SQIVND (reference sequence).

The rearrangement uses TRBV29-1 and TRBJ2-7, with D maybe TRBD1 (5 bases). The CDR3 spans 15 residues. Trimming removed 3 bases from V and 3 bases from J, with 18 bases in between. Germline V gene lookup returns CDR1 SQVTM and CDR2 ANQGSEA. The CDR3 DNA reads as TGCAGCGTTGAGCTGGCGGAAGGGGATCACTACGAGCAGTACTTC. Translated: CSVELAEGDHYEQYF.

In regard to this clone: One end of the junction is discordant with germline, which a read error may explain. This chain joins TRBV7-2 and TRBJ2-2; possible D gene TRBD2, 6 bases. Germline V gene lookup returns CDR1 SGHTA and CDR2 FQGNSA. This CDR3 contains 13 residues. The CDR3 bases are TGTGCCAGCACCTTACGGGGGACCGGGGAGCTGTTTTTT. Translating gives CASTLRGTGELFF.

CDR3 sequence: CASSVGSGSYNEQFF. The CDR3 DNA is TGTGCCAGCAGTGTCGGCAGCGGGTCCTACAATGAGCAGTTCTTC. The chain joins TRBV2 to TRBJ2-1; D perhaps matches TRBD2 (6 bases). Germline V gives CDR1 SNHLY, CDR2 FYNNEI. The CDR3 sequence is 15 residues long. The V gene lost 4 bases and the J gene lost 1 base, with 11 bases spanning the gap.

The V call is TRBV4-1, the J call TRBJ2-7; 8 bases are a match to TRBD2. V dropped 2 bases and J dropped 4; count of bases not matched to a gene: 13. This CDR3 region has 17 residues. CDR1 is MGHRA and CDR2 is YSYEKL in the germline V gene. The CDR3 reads CASSQIHPGLGGYEQYF. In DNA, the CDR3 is TGCGCCAGCAGCCAAATCCACCCGGGACTAGGAGGATACGAGCAGTACTTC.

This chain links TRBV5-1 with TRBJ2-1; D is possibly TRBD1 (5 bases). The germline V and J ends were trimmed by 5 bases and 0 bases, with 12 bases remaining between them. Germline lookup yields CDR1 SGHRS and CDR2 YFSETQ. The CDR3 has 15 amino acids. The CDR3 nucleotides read TGCGCCAGCAGAGGGGATTTAGGCTCCTACAATGAGCAGTTCTTC. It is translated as CASRGDLGSYNEQFF.

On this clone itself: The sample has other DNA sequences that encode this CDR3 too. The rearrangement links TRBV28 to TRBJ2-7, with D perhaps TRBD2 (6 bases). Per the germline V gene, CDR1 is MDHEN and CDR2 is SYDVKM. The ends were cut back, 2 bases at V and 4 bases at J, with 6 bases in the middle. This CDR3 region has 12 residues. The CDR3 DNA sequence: TGTGCCAGCAGTTTAGGAGGGTACGAGCAGTACTTC. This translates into CASSLGGYEQYF.

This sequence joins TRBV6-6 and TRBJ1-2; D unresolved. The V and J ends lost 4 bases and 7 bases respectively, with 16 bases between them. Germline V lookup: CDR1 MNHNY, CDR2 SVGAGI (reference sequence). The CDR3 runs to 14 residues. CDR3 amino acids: CASSSLIGGRGYTF. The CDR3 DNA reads TGTGCCAGCAGTTCCCTGATTGGCGGGCGTGGCTACACCTTC.

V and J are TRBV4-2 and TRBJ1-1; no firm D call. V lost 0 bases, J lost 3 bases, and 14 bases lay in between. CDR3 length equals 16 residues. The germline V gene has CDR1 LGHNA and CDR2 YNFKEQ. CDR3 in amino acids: CASSQESGAQDTEAFF. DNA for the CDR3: TGTGCCAGCAGCCAAGAATCCGGCGCCCAGGACACTGAAGCTTTCTTT.

The CDR3 DNA reads as TGTGCCACCAGCCGACAGCAGAACACTGAAGCTTTCTTT. Its translation is CATSRQQNTEAFF. The V gene is TRBV15, the J gene TRBJ1-1, with a possible D match to TRBD1 (5 bases). Per germline, CDR1 LNHNV and CDR2 YYDKDF (reference sequence). V lost 5 bases, J lost 1 base, and 8 bases lay in between. CDR3 length: 13 amino acids. Full variable domain (missing parts from reference TRBV15 and TRBJ1-1): DAMVIQNPRYQVTQFGKPVTLSCSQTLNHNVMYWYQQKSSQAPKLLFHYYDKDFNNEADTPDNFQSRRPNTSFCFLDIRSPGLGDTAMYLCATSRQQNTEAFFGQGTRLTVV.

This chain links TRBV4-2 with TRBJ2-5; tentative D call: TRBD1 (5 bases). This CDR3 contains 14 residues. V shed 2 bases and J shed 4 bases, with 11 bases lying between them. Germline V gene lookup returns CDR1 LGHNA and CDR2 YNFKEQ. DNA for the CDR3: TGTGCCAGCAGCCAACTAGGGGCACGAGAGACCCAGTACTTC. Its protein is CASSQLGARETQYF.

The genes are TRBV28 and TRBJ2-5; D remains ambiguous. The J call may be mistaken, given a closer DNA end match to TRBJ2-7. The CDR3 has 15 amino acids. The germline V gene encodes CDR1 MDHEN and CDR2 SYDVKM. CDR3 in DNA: TGTGCCAGCAGTCTCGACTCGACGGTGACCTACGAGCAGTACTTC. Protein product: CASSLDSTVTYEQYF.

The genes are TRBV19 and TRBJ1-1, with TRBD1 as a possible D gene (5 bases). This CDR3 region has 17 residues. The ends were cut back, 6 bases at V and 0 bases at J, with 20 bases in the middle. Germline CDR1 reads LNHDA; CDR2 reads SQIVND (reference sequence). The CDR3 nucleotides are TGTGCCAGTAGCGGCCTCGGGCAAAAGGGGATGAACACTGAAGCTTTCTTT. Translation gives CASSGLGQKGMNTEAFF. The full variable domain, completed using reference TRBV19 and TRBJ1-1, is DGGITQSPKYLFRKEGQNVTLSCEQNLNHDAMYWYRQDPGQGLRLIYYSQIVNDFQKGDIAEGYSVSREKKESFPLTVTSAQKNPTAFYLCASSGLGQKGMNTEAFFGQGTRLTVV.

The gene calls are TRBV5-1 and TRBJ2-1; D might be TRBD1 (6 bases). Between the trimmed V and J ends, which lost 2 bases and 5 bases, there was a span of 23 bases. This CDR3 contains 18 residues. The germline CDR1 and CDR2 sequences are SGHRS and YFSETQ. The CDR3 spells CASSFYRDEVAFNNEQFF. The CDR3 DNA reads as TGCGCCAGCAGCTTTTACAGGGATGAAGTCGCCTTCAACAATGAGCAGTTCTTC.

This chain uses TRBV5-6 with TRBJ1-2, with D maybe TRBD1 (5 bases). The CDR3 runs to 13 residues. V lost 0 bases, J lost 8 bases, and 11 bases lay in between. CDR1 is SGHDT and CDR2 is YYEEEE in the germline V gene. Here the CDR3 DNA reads TGTGCCAGCAGCTTGGATAGGGGTTACGGCTACACCTTC. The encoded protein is CASSLDRGYGYTF.

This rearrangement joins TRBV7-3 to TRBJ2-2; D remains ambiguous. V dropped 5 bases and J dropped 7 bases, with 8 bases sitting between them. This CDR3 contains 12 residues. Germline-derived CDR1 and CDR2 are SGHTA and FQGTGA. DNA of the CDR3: TGTGCCAGCAGCCTGTACGGCGGGGAGCTGTTTTTT. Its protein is CASSLYGGELFF.

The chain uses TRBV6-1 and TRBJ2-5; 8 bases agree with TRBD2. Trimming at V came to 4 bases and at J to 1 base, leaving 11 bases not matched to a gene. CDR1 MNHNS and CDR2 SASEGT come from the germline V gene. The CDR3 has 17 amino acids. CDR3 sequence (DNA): TGTGCCAGCAGTGCGGGTCGCGGGGGGCACGTCCAAGAGACCCAGTACTTC. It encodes CASSAGRGGHVQETQYF.

DNA of the CDR3: TGTGCCAGCAGCTTAGGGACAGTTGAGACCCAGTACTTC. It codes for CASSLGTVETQYF. The V gene is TRBV11-2, the J gene TRBJ2-5, with D possibly matching TRBD1 (6 bases). Trimming took 1 base from V and 5 from J, leaving 8 bases between them. The length of the CDR3 is 13 residues. CDR1 is SGHAT and CDR2 is FQNNGV in the germline V gene.

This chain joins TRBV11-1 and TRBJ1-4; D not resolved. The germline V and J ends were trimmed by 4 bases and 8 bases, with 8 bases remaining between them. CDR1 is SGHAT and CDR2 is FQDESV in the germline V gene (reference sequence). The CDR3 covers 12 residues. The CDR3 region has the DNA TGTGCCAGCAGCTCGAATAGAGAAAAACTGTTTTTT. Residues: CASSSNREKLFF.

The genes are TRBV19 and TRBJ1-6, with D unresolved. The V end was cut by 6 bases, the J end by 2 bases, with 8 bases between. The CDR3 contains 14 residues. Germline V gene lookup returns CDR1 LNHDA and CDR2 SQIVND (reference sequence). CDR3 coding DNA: TGTGCCAGTAGGTACAGCACCTATAATTCACCCCTCCACTTT. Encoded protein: CASRYSTYNSPLHF. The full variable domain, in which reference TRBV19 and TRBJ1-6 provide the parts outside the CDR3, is DGGITQSPKYLFRKEGQNVTLSCEQNLNHDAMYWYRQDPGQGLRLIYYSQIVNDFQKGDIAEGYSVSREKKESFPLTVTSAQKNPTAFYLCASRYSTYNSPLHFGNGTRLTVT.